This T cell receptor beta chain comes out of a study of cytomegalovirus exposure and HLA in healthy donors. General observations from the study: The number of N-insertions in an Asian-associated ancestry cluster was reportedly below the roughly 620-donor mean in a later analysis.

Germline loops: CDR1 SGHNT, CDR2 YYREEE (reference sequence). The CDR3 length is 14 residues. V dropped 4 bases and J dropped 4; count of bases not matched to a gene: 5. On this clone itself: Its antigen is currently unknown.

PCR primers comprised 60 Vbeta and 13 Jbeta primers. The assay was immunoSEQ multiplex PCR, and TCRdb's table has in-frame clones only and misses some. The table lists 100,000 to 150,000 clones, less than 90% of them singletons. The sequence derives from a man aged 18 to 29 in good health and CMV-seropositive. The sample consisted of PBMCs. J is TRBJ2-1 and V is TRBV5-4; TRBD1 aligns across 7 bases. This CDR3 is CASSQGVEYNEQFF. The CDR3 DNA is TGTGCCAGCAGCCAGGGGGTCGAGTACAATGAGCAGTTCTTC.